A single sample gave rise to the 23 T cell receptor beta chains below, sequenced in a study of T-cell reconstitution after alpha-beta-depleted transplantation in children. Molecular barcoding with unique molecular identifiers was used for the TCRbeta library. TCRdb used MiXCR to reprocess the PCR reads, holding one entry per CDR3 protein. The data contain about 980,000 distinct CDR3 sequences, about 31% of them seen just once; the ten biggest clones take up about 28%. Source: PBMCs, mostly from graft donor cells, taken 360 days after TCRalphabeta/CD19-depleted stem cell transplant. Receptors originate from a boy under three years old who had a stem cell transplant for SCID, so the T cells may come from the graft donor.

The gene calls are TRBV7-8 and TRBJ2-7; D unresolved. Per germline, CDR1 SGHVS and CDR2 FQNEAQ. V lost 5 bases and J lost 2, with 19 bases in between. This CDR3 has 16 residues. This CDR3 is CASSVRMRPETYEQYF. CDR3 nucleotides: TGTGCCAGCAGCGTTCGTATGCGTCCGGAGACCTACGAGCAGTACTTC.

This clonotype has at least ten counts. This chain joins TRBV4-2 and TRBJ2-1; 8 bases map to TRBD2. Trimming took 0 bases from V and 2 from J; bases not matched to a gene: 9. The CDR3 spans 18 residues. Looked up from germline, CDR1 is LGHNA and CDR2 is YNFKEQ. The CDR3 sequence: CASSQDDRGGQTYNEQFF. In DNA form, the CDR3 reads TGTGCCAGCAGCCAAGATGACCGGGGGGGCCAGACCTACAATGAGCAGTTCTTC.

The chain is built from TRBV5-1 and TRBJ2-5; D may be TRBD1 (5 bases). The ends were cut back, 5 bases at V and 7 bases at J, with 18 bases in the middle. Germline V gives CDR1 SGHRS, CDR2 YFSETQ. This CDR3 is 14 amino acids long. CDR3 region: CASRGHFQRGTQYF. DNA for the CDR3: TGCGCCAGCAGGGGGCACTTCCAAAGAGGGACCCAGTACTTC.

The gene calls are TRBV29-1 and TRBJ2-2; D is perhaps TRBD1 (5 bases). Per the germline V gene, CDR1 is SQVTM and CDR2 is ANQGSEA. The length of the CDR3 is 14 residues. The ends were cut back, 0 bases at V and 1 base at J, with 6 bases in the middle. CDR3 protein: CSVEETGNTGELFF. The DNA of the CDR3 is TGCAGCGTTGAAGAAACAGGGAACACCGGGGAGCTGTTTTTT.

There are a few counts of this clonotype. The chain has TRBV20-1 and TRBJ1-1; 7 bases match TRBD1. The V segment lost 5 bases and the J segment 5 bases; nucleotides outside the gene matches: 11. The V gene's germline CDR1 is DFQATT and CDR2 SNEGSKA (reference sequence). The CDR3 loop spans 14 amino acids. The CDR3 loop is CSAGLRQGTTEAFF. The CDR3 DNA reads TGCAGTGCTGGATTACGACAGGGAACGACTGAAGCTTTCTTT.

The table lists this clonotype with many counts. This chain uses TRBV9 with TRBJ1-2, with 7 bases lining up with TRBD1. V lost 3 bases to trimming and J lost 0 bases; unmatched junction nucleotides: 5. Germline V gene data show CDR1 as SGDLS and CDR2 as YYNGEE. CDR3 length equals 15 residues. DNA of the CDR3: TGTGCCAGCAGCGAAACAGGGGCTCCTAACTATGGCTACACCTTC. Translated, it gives CASSETGAPNYGYTF.

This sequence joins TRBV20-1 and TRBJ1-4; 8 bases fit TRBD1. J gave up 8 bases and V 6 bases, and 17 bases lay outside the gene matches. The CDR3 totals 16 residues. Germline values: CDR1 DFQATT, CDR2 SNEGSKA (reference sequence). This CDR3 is CSARGQGAKRSEKLFF. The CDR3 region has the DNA TGCAGTGCCCGAGGTCAGGGGGCCAAAAGGAGCGAAAAACTGTTTTTT.

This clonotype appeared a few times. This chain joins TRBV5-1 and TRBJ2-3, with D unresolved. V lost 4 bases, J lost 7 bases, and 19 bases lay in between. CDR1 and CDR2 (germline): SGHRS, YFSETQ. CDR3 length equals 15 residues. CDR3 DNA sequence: TGCGCCAGCAGCCGTGCGGAAGCAGTAAGTTATACGCAGTATTTT. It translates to CASSRAEAVSYTQYF.

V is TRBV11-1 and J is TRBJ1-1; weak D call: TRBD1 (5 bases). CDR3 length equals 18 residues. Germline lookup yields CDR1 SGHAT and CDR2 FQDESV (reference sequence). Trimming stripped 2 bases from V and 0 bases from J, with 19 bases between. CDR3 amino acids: CASSLLVFLGGVNTEAFF. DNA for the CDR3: TGTGCCAGCAGCTTATTAGTATTCTTAGGAGGGGTGAACACTGAAGCTTTCTTT.

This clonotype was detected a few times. CDR3 amino acids: CASSPSSRVGEKLFF. DNA for the CDR3: TGTGCCAGCTCACCGTCTTCCAGGGTCGGGGAAAAACTGTTTTTT. J is TRBJ1-4 and V is TRBV18, with D perhaps matching TRBD1 (5 bases). The V end was cut by 3 bases, the J end by 8 bases, with 16 bases between. In germline, CDR1 is KGHSH, CDR2 LQKENI. The CDR3 loop spans 15 amino acids.

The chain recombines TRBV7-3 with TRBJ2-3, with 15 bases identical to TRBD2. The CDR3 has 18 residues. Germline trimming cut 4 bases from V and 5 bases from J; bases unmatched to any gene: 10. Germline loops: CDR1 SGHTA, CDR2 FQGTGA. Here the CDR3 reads CASSSLGLAGGVGDTQYF. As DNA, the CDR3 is TGTGCCAGCAGCTCCTTGGGACTAGCGGGGGGCGTCGGAGATACGCAGTATTTT. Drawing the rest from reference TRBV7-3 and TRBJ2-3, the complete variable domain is GAGVSQTPSNKVTEKGKYVELRCDPISGHTALYWYRQSLGQGPEFLIYFQGTGAADDSGLPNDRFFAVRPEGSVSTLKIQRTERGDSAVYLCASSSLGLAGGVGDTQYFGPGTRLTVL.

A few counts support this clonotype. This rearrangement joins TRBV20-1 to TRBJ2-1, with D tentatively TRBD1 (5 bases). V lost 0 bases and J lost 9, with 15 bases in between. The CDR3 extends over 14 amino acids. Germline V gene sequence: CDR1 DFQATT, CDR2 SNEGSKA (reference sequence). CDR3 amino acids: CSARDVGPVIEQFF. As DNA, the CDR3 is TGCAGTGCTAGAGATGTGGGGCCGGTTATTGAGCAGTTCTTC.

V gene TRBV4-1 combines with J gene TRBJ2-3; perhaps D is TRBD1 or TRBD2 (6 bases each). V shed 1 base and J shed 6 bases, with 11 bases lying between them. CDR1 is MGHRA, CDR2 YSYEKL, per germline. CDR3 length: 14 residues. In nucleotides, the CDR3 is TGCGCCAGCAGCCAAGGGGGGGCCCGGGATACGCAGTATTTT. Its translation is CASSQGGARDTQYF.

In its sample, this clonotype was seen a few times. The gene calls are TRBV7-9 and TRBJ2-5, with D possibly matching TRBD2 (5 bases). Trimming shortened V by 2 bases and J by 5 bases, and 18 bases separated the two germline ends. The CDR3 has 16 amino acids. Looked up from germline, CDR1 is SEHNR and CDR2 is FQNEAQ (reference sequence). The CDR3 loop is CASSLLADAIMETQYF. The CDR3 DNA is TGTGCCAGCAGCTTACTAGCAGACGCTATTATGGAGACCCAGTACTTC.

The CDR3 here is CSASPGHPYEQYF. The DNA of the CDR3 is TGCAGTGCTAGCCCGGGACACCCCTACGAGCAGTACTTC. J is TRBJ2-7 and V is TRBV20-1; the D gene is possibly TRBD1 (6 bases). This CDR3 has 13 amino acids. The germline gives CDR1 DFQATT, CDR2 SNEGSKA (reference sequence). V was cut by 3 bases and J by 2 bases, with 11 bases left in between.

CDR3 region: CASSQSLYYEQYF. CDR3 sequence (DNA): TGTGCCAGCAGCCAATCCCTGTACTACGAGCAGTACTTC. The chain couples TRBV4-2 to TRBJ2-7; no reliable D call. Germline V lookup: CDR1 LGHNA, CDR2 YNFKEQ. This CDR3 has 13 amino acids. With 2 bases removed from V and 3 bases from J, the gap between germline ends came to 8 bases.

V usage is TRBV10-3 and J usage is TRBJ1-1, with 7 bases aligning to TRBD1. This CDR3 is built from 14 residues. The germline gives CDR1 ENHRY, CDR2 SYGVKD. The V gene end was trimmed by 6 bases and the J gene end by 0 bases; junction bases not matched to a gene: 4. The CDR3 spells CAIRPGQLNTEAFF. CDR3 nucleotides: TGTGCCATCAGACCGGGACAGCTGAACACTGAAGCTTTCTTT.

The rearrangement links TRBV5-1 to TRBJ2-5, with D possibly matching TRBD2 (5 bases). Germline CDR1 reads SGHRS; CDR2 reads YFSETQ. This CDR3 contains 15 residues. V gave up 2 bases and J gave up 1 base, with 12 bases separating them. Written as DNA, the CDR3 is TGCGCCAGCAGCTTCGGGATTGGACTCCAAGAGACCCAGTACTTC. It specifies CASSFGIGLQETQYF.

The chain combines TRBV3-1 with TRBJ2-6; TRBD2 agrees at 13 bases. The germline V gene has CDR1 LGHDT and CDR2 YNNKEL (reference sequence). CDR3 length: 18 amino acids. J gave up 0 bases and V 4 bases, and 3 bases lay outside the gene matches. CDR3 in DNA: TGTGCCAGCAGCCCGGGGACTAGCGGGGCCTCTGGGGCCAACGTCCTGACTTTC. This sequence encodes CASSPGTSGASGANVLTF.

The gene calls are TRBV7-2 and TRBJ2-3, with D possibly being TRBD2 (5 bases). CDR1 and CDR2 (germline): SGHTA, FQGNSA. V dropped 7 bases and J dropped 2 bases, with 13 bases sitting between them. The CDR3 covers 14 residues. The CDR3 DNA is TGTGCCAGCACCCCCGGGGTTGTCACAGATACGCAGTATTTT. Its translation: CASTPGVVTDTQYF. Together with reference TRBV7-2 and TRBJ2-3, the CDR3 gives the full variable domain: GAGVSQSPSNKVTEKGKDVELRCDPISGHTALYWYRQSLGQGLEFLIYFQGNSAPDKSGLPSDRFSAERTGGSVSTLTIQRTQQEDSAVYLCASTPGVVTDTQYFGPGTRLTVL.

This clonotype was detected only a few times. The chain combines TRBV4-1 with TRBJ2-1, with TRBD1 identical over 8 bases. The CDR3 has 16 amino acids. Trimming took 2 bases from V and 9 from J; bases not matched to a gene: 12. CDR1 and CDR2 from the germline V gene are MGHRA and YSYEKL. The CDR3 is CASSQTDREGWGEQFF. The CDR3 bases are TGCGCCAGCAGCCAAACGGACAGGGAAGGGTGGGGTGAGCAGTTCTTC.

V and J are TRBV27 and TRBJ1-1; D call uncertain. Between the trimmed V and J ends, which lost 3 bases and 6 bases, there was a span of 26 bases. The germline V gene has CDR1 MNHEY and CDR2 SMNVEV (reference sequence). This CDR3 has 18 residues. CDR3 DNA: TGTGCCAGCAGTTTCGGGCGAGTATTAGGGCCCGCGGGCGCTGAAGCTTTCTTT. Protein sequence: CASSFGRVLGPAGAEAFF.

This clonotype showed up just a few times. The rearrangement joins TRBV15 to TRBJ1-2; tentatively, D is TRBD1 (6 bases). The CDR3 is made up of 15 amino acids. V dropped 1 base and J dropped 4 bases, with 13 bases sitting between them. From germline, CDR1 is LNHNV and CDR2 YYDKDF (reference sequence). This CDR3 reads CATSRVRGGLYGYTF. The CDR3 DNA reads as TGTGCCACCAGCAGAGTGAGGGGGGGCCTCTATGGCTACACCTTC. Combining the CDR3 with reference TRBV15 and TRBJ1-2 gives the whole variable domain DAMVIQNPRYQVTQFGKPVTLSCSQTLNHNVMYWYQQKSSQAPKLLFHYYDKDFNNEADTPDNFQSRRPNTSFCFLDIRSPGLGDTAMYLCATSRVRGGLYGYTFGSGTRLTVV.